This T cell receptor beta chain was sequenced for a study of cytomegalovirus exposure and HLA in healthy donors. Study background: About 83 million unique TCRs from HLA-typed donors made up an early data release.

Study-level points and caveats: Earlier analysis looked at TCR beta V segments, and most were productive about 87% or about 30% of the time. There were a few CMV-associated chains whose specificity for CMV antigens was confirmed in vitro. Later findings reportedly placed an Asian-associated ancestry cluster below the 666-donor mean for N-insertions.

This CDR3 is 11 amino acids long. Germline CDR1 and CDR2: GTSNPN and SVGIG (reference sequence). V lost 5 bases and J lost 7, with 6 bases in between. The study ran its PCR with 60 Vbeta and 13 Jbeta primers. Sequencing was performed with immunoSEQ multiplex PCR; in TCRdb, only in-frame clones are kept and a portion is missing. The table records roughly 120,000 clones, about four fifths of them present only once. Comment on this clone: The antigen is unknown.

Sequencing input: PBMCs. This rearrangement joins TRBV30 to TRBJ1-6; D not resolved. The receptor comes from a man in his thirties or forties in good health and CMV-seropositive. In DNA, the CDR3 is TGTGCCTGGGCGGGGAATTCACCCCTCCACTTT. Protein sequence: CAWAGNSPLHF.